Each of the 32 T cell receptor beta chains below was sequenced from the same sample in a study of blood T cell repertoires in COVID-19. Measured with immunoSEQ multiplex PCR; TCRdb has only the in-frame clones, and not every one. The table includes under 250,000 clones, roughly 85% detected once. Sequencing was done on a sample of PBMCs or T cells enriched from blood (not recorded which). Receptor source: a woman between 50 and 59 years old with acute COVID-19.

V usage is TRBV3-1 (or the pseudogene TRBV3-2) and J usage is TRBJ1-4; TRBD1 is a possible D gene (5 bases). Trimming left V 1 base short and J 4 bases short, with 13 bases between. Germline loops: CDR1 LGHDT, CDR2 YNNKEL (reference sequence). The CDR3 length is 16 residues. CDR3 coding DNA: TGTGCCAGCAGCCAAGGCGACAGAGGAGTTAATGAAAAACTGTTTTTT. This codes for CASSQGDRGVNEKLFF.

This chain uses TRBV18 with TRBJ1-2, with D unresolved. Per germline, CDR1 KGHSH and CDR2 LQKENI. V gave up 2 bases and J gave up 5 bases, with 9 bases separating them. The CDR3 runs to 13 residues. The CDR3 is CASSPEARYGYTF. For the CDR3, the DNA is TGTGCCAGCTCACCAGAAGCGAGGTATGGCTACACCTTC. The entire variable domain, with the rest obtained from reference TRBV18 and TRBJ1-2, is as follows: NAGVMQNPRHLVRRRGQEARLRCSPMKGHSHVYWYRQLPEEGLKFMVYLQKENIIDESGMPKERFSAEFPKEGPSILRIQQVVRGDSAAYFCASSPEARYGYTFGSGTRLTVV.

The gene calls are TRBV5-1 and TRBJ1-3; a possible D gene is TRBD1 (6 bases). V was shortened by 5 bases and J by 5 bases, with 17 bases between the two germline ends. From germline, CDR1 is SGHRS and CDR2 YFSETQ. The CDR3 has 15 amino acids. The CDR3 loop is CASRPDGGLRNTIYF. The CDR3 DNA reads as TGCGCCAGCAGACCTGACGGGGGGCTAAGAAACACCATATATTTT. Using reference TRBV5-1 and TRBJ1-3 for the parts outside the CDR3, the full variable domain is KAGVTQTPRYLIKTRGQQVTLSCSPISGHRSVSWYQQTPGQGLQFLFEYFSETQRNKGNFPGRFSGRQFSNSRSEMNVSTLELGDSALYLCASRPDGGLRNTIYFGEGSWLTVV.

The chain has TRBV7-2 and TRBJ2-5; perhaps TRBD2 as D (6 bases). V shed 3 bases and J shed 1 base, with 12 bases lying between them. Germline values: CDR1 SGHTA, CDR2 FQGNSA. This CDR3 spans 15 amino acids. This CDR3 reads CASSLEGGIQETQYF. DNA of the CDR3: TGTGCCAGCAGCTTGGAGGGCGGCATCCAAGAGACCCAGTACTTC. Using reference TRBV7-2 and TRBJ2-5 for the parts outside the CDR3, the full variable domain is GAGVSQSPSNKVTEKGKDVELRCDPISGHTALYWYRQSLGQGLEFLIYFQGNSAPDKSGLPSDRFSAERTGGSVSTLTIQRTQQEDSAVYLCASSLEGGIQETQYFGPGTRLLVL.

The chain couples TRBV5-1 to TRBJ1-4; 11 nucleotides align to TRBD1. Germline CDR1 reads SGHRS; CDR2 reads YFSETQ. The CDR3 runs to 18 residues. With V trimmed by 1 base and J by 1 base, 6 bases remained unmatched. The CDR3 DNA follows: TGCGCCAGCAGCTTGCGGTTCGGGACAGGGGGAACTAATGAAAAACTGTTTTTT. It is translated as CASSLRFGTGGTNEKLFF.

This clone appeared once. The CDR3 coding sequence is TGTGCCAGCAGTCCCGGGACAGTAAATTCACCCCTCCACTTT. The encoded protein is CASSPGTVNSPLHF. The rearrangement uses TRBV6-5 and TRBJ1-6; 7 nucleotides line up with TRBD1. V shed 5 bases and J 7 bases; nucleotides not matched to a gene: 5. The CDR3 loop spans 14 amino acids. The germline V gene has CDR1 MNHEY and CDR2 SVGAGI.

J is TRBJ1-1 and V is TRBV29-1; 8 nucleotides line up with TRBD1. The CDR3 has 14 amino acids. With V trimmed by 5 bases and J by 7 bases, 12 bases remained unmatched. Germline V gene sequence: CDR1 SQVTM, CDR2 ANQGSEA. The DNA for the CDR3 is TGCAGCGTTAACACCCAGGGGGCGCGGAATGAAGCTTTCTTT. It yields the protein CSVNTQGARNEAFF.

The chain recombines TRBV19 with TRBJ1-2; D is ambiguous. The length of the CDR3 is 11 residues. V shed 6 bases and J shed 4 bases, with 6 bases lying between them. CDR1 and CDR2 (germline): LNHDA, SQIVND (reference sequence). The CDR3 here is CASRRGYGYTF. The CDR3 bases are TGTGCCAGTAGACGGGGCTATGGCTACACCTTC.

For the CDR3, the DNA is TGTGCCAGCAGCTTGAGACAGGGGAGCACAGATACGCAGTATTTT. This translates into CASSLRQGSTDTQYF. The chain carries TRBV5-4 and TRBJ2-3, with 8 bases matching TRBD1. This CDR3 contains 15 residues. Germline CDR1 and CDR2: SGHNT and YYREEE (reference sequence). J was trimmed by 0 bases and V by 1 base; bases with no gene match: 1.

The chain links TRBV4-3 to TRBJ2-5; the D gene is possibly TRBD2 (6 bases). Trimming pared 0 bases from V and 9 bases from J, leaving 17 bases between. This CDR3 has 15 amino acids. Per germline, CDR1 LGHNA and CDR2 YSLEER. CDR3 sequence: CASSQDLRDGGAQYF. In DNA form, the CDR3 reads TGCGCCAGCAGCCAAGATCTTAGAGATGGAGGGGCCCAGTACTTC.

J is TRBJ1-4 and V is TRBV5-1; TRBD1 aligns across 8 bases. The germline gives CDR1 SGHRS, CDR2 YFSETQ. The CDR3 has 16 amino acids. J lost 8 bases, V lost 0 bases, and 9 bases had no gene match. The CDR3 nucleotides read TGCGCCAGCAGCTTGGGGCGGACAGGGTCAAACGAAAAACTGTTTTTT. This gives the protein CASSLGRTGSNEKLFF.

The chain employs TRBV6-2 or TRBV6-3 and TRBJ1-2; 11 bases are shared with TRBD1. J was trimmed by 5 bases and V by 5 bases; bases with no gene match: 16. This CDR3 is 18 amino acids long. Looked up from germline, CDR1 is MNHEY and CDR2 is SVGEGT. CDR3 nucleotide sequence: TGTGCCAGCAGTCTCCCCTTCCGGACAGGGGGCGCTGGGTATGGCTACACCTTC. Residues: CASSLPFRTGGAGYGYTF.

The rearrangement joins TRBV7-6 to TRBJ2-1; D is uncertain. The V end lost 5 bases, the J end lost 8 bases, and 10 bases lay between the germline ends. Germline V gene lookup returns CDR1 SGHVS and CDR2 FNYEAQ. The CDR3 has 12 residues. In DNA, the CDR3 is TGTGCCAGCAGCCCTAGTCCCTATGAGCAGTTCTTC. Its translation: CASSPSPYEQFF.

This rearrangement joins TRBV7-9 to TRBJ2-7; D is perhaps TRBD2 (6 bases). In germline, CDR1 is SEHNR, CDR2 FQNEAQ (reference sequence). The CDR3 has 14 amino acids. The V end was cut by 9 bases, the J end by 0 bases, with 15 bases between. DNA for the CDR3: TGTGCCAGTTCGGCGGGGATAAGCTCCTACGAGCAGTACTTC. It encodes CASSAGISSYEQYF.

This chain links TRBV2 with TRBJ1-1; perhaps TRBD1 as D (5 bases). V lost 6 bases and J lost 1, with 6 bases in between. The CDR3 has 12 residues. CDR1 and CDR2 from the germline V gene are SNHLY and FYNNEI. CDR3: CASSDRNTEAFF. The CDR3 bases are TGTGCCAGCAGCGACAGGAACACTGAAGCTTTCTTT.

The J gene is TRBJ2-2, the V gene TRBV5-4; no definite D call. Germline CDR1 is SGHNT and CDR2 is YYREEE (reference sequence). The CDR3 contains 13 residues. The V and J ends lost 4 bases and 4 bases respectively, with 8 bases between them. The DNA for the CDR3 is TGTGCCAGCAGCACTGCTTTCACCGGGGAGCTGTTTTTT. Translated, it gives CASSTAFTGELFF. Full variable domain (missing parts from reference TRBV5-4 and TRBJ2-2): ETGVTQSPTHLIKTRGQQVTLRCSSQSGHNTVSWYQQALGQGPQFIFQYYREEENGRGNFPPRFSGLQFPNYSSELNVNALELDDSALYLCASSTAFTGELFFGEGSRLTVL.

The rearrangement joins TRBV5-1 to TRBJ2-5, with 8 bases fitting TRBD1. The trim removed 5 bases at V and 5 bases at J, leaving 8 bases unmatched. The germline CDR1 and CDR2 sequences are SGHRS and YFSETQ. The CDR3 covers 14 residues. This CDR3 is CASSYGQGAETQYF. The CDR3 DNA reads TGCGCCAGCAGTTATGGACAGGGTGCGGAGACCCAGTACTTC.

This CDR3 reads CASSPGSSGSHEQFF. In DNA, the CDR3 is TGTGCCAGCAGCCCCGGTTCTAGCGGGAGTCATGAGCAGTTCTTC. This chain joins TRBV7-2 and TRBJ2-1; 10 positions match TRBD2. The V and J ends lost 5 bases and 8 bases, in that order; junction bases with no gene match: 9. Looked up from germline, CDR1 is SGHTA and CDR2 is FQGNSA. This CDR3 has 15 residues.

This clone was observed a few times. The J gene is TRBJ1-1, the V gene TRBV27, with 7 bases aligning to TRBD1. J gave up 0 bases and V 6 bases, and 10 bases lay outside the gene matches. The CDR3 contains 16 residues. Germline V gene sequence: CDR1 MNHEY, CDR2 SMNVEV (reference sequence). CDR3: CASRSLRQGVNTEAFF. CDR3 nucleotide sequence: TGTGCCAGCAGATCCCTACGACAGGGTGTGAACACTGAAGCTTTCTTT.

This chain links TRBV18 with TRBJ1-6, with TRBD1 matching over 11 bases. Germline loops: CDR1 KGHSH, CDR2 LQKENI. Losses at the gene ends were 3 bases for V and 9 bases for J; bases not matched to a gene: 10. This CDR3 contains 17 residues. In DNA form, the CDR3 reads TGTGCCAGCTCACCCGGGACAGGGGGGCCGGCAGGTTCACCCCTCCACTTT. Amino acids: CASSPGTGGPAGSPLHF.

This clone has only one observation. The rearrangement links TRBV6-5 to TRBJ2-7; D might be TRBD2 (6 bases). Germline V lookup: CDR1 MNHEY, CDR2 SVGAGI. The CDR3 has 13 residues. Trimming took 2 bases from V and 2 from J, leaving 7 bases between them. CDR3 loop: CASSYGRTYEQYF. In DNA, the CDR3 is TGTGCCAGCAGTTACGGGAGGACCTACGAGCAGTACTTC.

The J gene is TRBJ2-5, the V gene TRBV10-2; unclear D gene. V was trimmed by 2 bases and J by 2 bases, leaving 12 bases between them. The CDR3 is 15 amino acids. Germline CDR1 reads WSHSY; CDR2 reads SAAADI. The CDR3 DNA reads TGCGCCAGCAGTGAGCGTCGGGTTGGGCAAGAGACCCAGTACTTC. Amino acids: CASSERRVGQETQYF.

This rearrangement joins TRBV18 to TRBJ2-7, with 10 bases that match TRBD2. This CDR3 has 15 amino acids. Germline V lookup: CDR1 KGHSH, CDR2 LQKENI. Trimming removed 3 bases from V and 2 bases from J; junction bases left unmatched: 4. The DNA of the CDR3 is TGTGCCAGCTCACCCCCTAGCGGGGGCCCCTACGAGCAGTACTTC. This encodes CASSPPSGGPYEQYF. The full variable domain, in which reference TRBV18 and TRBJ2-7 provide the parts outside the CDR3, is NAGVMQNPRHLVRRRGQEARLRCSPMKGHSHVYWYRQLPEEGLKFMVYLQKENIIDESGMPKERFSAEFPKEGPSILRIQQVVRGDSAAYFCASSPPSGGPYEQYFGPGTRLTVT.

This clone was counted a single time. The rearrangement uses TRBV13 and TRBJ1-6, with TRBD1 matching over 7 bases. The CDR3 runs to 15 residues. V was pared by 6 bases and J by 4 bases, with 6 bases of the junction left unmatched. Germline V gene data show CDR1 as PRHDT and CDR2 as FYEKMQ (reference sequence). CDR3 protein: CASRPGGQYNSPLHF. CDR3 DNA: TGTGCCAGCAGGCCTGGGGGACAGTATAATTCACCCCTCCACTTT. The full variable domain, in which reference TRBV13 and TRBJ1-6 provide the parts outside the CDR3, is AAGVIQSPRHLIKEKRETATLKCYPIPRHDTVYWYQQGPGQDPQFLISFYEKMQSDKGSIPDRFSAQQFSDYHSELNMSSLELGDSALYFCASRPGGQYNSPLHFGNGTRLTVT.

CDR3 DNA sequence: TGTGCCAGCAGCTTGGCCGGGACTAGCGGGGGGGATACGCAGTATTTT. Translating it yields CASSLAGTSGGDTQYF. The chain couples TRBV11-2 to TRBJ2-3; 15 bases fit TRBD2. V shed 3 bases, J shed 6 bases, and the junction held 4 bases outside the gene matches. The CDR3 runs to 16 residues. Germline lookup yields CDR1 SGHAT and CDR2 FQNNGV.

The rearrangement joins TRBV6-5 to TRBJ1-2; no firm D call. The CDR3 has 14 residues. Trimming left V 0 bases short and J 7 bases short, with 12 bases between. Germline V gene lookup returns CDR1 MNHEY and CDR2 SVGAGI. This CDR3 reads CASSYSGSSPGYTF. Written as DNA, the CDR3 is TGTGCCAGCAGTTACTCTGGCAGTTCCCCTGGCTACACCTTC.

J is TRBJ1-2 and V is TRBV6-6; 10 bases line up with TRBD1. The CDR3 is made up of 13 amino acids. Unmatched junction bases numbered 5, after V lost 5 bases and J lost 8 bases. Germline V lookup: CDR1 MNHNY, CDR2 SVGAGI (reference sequence). The CDR3 loop reads CASSQGQGIGYTF. DNA for the CDR3: TGTGCCAGCAGTCAGGGACAGGGGATCGGCTACACCTTC.

The CDR3 loop reads CAWSVGQGNQPQHF. The CDR3 DNA follows: TGTGCCTGGAGTGTTGGACAGGGGAATCAGCCCCAGCATTTT. The V call is TRBV30, the J call TRBJ1-5, with 9 bases identical to TRBD1. Germline V gene sequence: CDR1 GTSNPN, CDR2 SVGIG (reference sequence). The V segment lost 0 bases and the J segment 4 bases; nucleotides outside the gene matches: 1. The CDR3 consists of 14 residues.

The chain uses TRBV14 and TRBJ1-1; D possibly corresponds to TRBD1 (5 bases). V was pared by 3 bases and J by 7 bases, with 12 bases between. Germline V lookup: CDR1 SGHDN, CDR2 FVKESK. The length of the CDR3 is 13 residues. CDR3 coding DNA: TGTGCCAGCAGCCAGTTCCAGGGACTTGAAGCTTTCTTT. This sequence encodes CASSQFQGLEAFF.

V usage is TRBV4-1 and J usage is TRBJ1-1; D unclear. The germline CDR1 and CDR2 sequences are MGHRA and YSYEKL. V lost 2 bases, J lost 11 bases, and 21 bases lay in between. This CDR3 has 15 amino acids. DNA for the CDR3: TGCGCCAGCAGCCAAACACTGCCCGTCCCGACGAGGGCTTTCTTT. It is translated as CASSQTLPVPTRAFF.

The V and J genes are TRBV27 and TRBJ1-2, with 10 bases that match TRBD1. Germline CDR1 MNHEY, CDR2 SMNVEV (reference sequence). The CDR3 consists of 16 residues. Trimming at V came to 1 base and at J to 4 bases, leaving 6 bases not matched to a gene. CDR3 in DNA: TGTGCCAGCAGTTTATTCGCCGGGACAGGGGTCTATGGCTACACCTTC. Encoded protein: CASSLFAGTGVYGYTF.

The chain carries TRBV19 and TRBJ2-1; 10 bases are a match to TRBD2. The CDR3 has 14 amino acids. Germline trimming cut 6 bases from V and 10 bases from J; bases unmatched to any gene: 9. Germline assignment: CDR1 LNHDA and CDR2 SQIVND (reference sequence). In DNA, the CDR3 is TGTGCCAGTAGGAGAATAGCGGGGGGAGGAGAGCAGTTCTTC. Translating it yields CASRRIAGGGEQFF.